One and the same sample provided the 23 T cell receptor beta chains below, sequenced in a study of cytomegalovirus exposure and HLA in healthy donors. Researchers ran the PCR with 60 Vbeta and 13 Jbeta primers. Using immunoSEQ multiplex PCR, the repertoire was profiled, and TCRdb retains in-frame clones only, with some absent. The sample holds roughly 180,000 clones; more than 75% are singletons and the top ten take less than 2.5%. The source material was PBMCs. The origin of the receptors is a woman in her 30s in good health and CMV-seropositive.

This chain joins TRBV6-5 and TRBJ2-1; the match to TRBD2 covers 11 bases. J was trimmed by 7 bases and V by 5 bases; bases with no gene match: 7. Germline values: CDR1 MNHEY, CDR2 SVGAGI. The CDR3 runs 15 residues. The CDR3 nucleotides read TGTGCCAGCAGTGCACCGGGACTAGCGGATAATGAGCAGTTCTTC. Translating gives CASSAPGLADNEQFF.

CDR3 nucleotide sequence: TGCGCCAGCAGCCAAGGCGGGACTAGATACAATGAGCAGTTCTTC. This gives the protein CASSQGGTRYNEQFF. The chain combines TRBV4-1 with TRBJ2-1; 8 nucleotides match TRBD2. The CDR3 loop spans 15 amino acids. Germline V gene data show CDR1 as MGHRA and CDR2 as YSYEKL. The ends lost 1 base at V and 4 bases at J; junction bases unmatched: 3.

The J gene is TRBJ1-4, the V gene TRBV18; 7 positions agree with TRBD1. With V trimmed by 2 bases and J by 7 bases, 7 bases remained unmatched. The CDR3 has 15 residues. Germline V CDR1 and CDR2: KGHSH, LQKENI. CDR3 region: CASSPRTGGSEKLFF. DNA for the CDR3: TGTGCCAGCTCACCAAGGACAGGCGGCAGTGAAAAACTGTTTTTT. The complete variable domain, with remaining parts taken from reference TRBV18 and TRBJ1-4, reads NAGVMQNPRHLVRRRGQEARLRCSPMKGHSHVYWYRQLPEEGLKFMVYLQKENIIDESGMPKERFSAEFPKEGPSILRIQQVVRGDSAAYFCASSPRTGGSEKLFFGSGTQLSVL.

The rearrangement joins TRBV9 to TRBJ2-2; 11 nucleotides line up with TRBD2. Trimming at V came to 5 bases and at J to 5 bases, leaving 11 bases not matched to a gene. Germline V lookup: CDR1 SGDLS, CDR2 YYNGEE. The CDR3 is 17 residues long. In nucleotides, the CDR3 is TGTGCCAGCAGTCAGATTAGCGGGGGGGTTCGGACCGGGGAGCTGTTTTTT. It yields the protein CASSQISGGVRTGELFF.

This clone was seen more than once but under ten times. The chain employs TRBV9 and TRBJ1-6, with 7 nucleotides matching TRBD1. The CDR3 loop spans 15 amino acids. CDR1 is SGDLS, CDR2 YYNGEE, per germline. The V and J ends lost 3 bases and 5 bases, in that order; junction bases with no gene match: 5. The CDR3 DNA sequence: TGTGCCAGCAGCGCCCCACAGGGGAATAATTCACCCCTCCACTTT. This codes for CASSAPQGNNSPLHF. Full variable domain (remainder filled in from reference TRBV9 and TRBJ1-6): DSGVTQTPKHLITATGQRVTLRCSPRSGDLSVYWYQQSLDQGLQFLIQYYNGEERAKGNILERFSAQQFPDLHSELNLSSLELGDSALYFCASSAPQGNNSPLHFGNGTRLTVT.

This clone was counted once. Additional DNA sequences in this sample encode the identical CDR3. This chain connects TRBV4-3 to TRBJ2-7; D not certain. Germline CDR1 reads LGHNA; CDR2 reads YSLEER. Trimming cost V 0 bases and J 1 base, with 7 bases left between them. The CDR3 spans 14 residues. CDR3 DNA sequence: TGCGCCAGCAGCCAAGACGCAGGTTCCTACGAGCAGTACTTC. Translated, it gives CASSQDAGSYEQYF.

This rearrangement joins TRBV18 to TRBJ1-5; the match to TRBD1 covers 9 bases. With 4 bases clipped from V and 5 bases from J, the junction kept 3 bases outside the gene matches. There are 14 residues in the CDR3. In germline, CDR1 is KGHSH, CDR2 LQKENI. CDR3 bases: TGTGCCAGCTCACGACAGGGGGTCGATCAGCCCCAGCATTTT. As protein: CASSRQGVDQPQHF.

V and J are TRBV7-9 and TRBJ1-3; TRBD1 agrees at 10 bases. CDR1 is SEHNR, CDR2 FQNEAQ, per germline (reference sequence). CDR3 length equals 16 residues. The V and J ends lost 5 bases and 2 bases, in that order; junction bases with no gene match: 6. CDR3 sequence: CASSPRQGATGNTIYF. The CDR3 DNA sequence: TGTGCCAGCAGCCCGAGACAGGGGGCGACTGGAAACACCATATATTTT.

The gene calls are TRBV4-3 and TRBJ1-4; 11 bases are shared with TRBD1. The V gene's germline CDR1 is LGHNA and CDR2 YSLEER. V lost 0 bases, J lost 7 bases, and 4 bases stayed unmatched. The CDR3 loop spans 16 amino acids. The CDR3 coding sequence is TGCGCCAGCAGCCAAGATGCCGGGACAGGGGGTGAAAAACTGTTTTTT. It translates to CASSQDAGTGGEKLFF.

The CDR3 spells CAIWDRGRTDTQYF. The CDR3 nucleotides read TGTGCCATCTGGGACAGGGGGCGAACAGATACGCAGTATTTT. V gene TRBV10-3 combines with J gene TRBJ2-3; the match to TRBD1 covers 12 bases. The CDR3 totals 14 residues. Per the germline V gene, CDR1 is ENHRY and CDR2 is SYGVKD. V lost 8 bases and J lost 3; bases outside the gene matches: 3.

The CDR3 spells CASPDRGFHF. The CDR3 nucleotides read TGTGCCAGTCCCGACAGGGGCTTCCACTTT. The chain couples TRBV19 to TRBJ1-6; 8 nucleotides match TRBD1. CDR1 is LNHDA, CDR2 SQIVND, per germline (reference sequence). The V gene end was trimmed by 8 bases and the J gene end by 17 bases; junction bases not matched to a gene: 5. The CDR3 totals 10 residues.

The chain couples TRBV4-3 to TRBJ2-7, with 8 positions matching TRBD1. The V and J ends lost 3 bases and 3 bases, in that order; junction bases with no gene match: 4. CDR1 LGHNA and CDR2 YSLEER come from the germline V gene. The CDR3 extends over 14 amino acids. The CDR3 sequence: CASSQNRGSYEQYF. The CDR3 region has the DNA TGCGCCAGCAGCCAGAACAGGGGGAGCTACGAGCAGTACTTC.

The genes are TRBV15 and TRBJ1-2, with D possibly TRBD1 on 6 matching bases. CDR3 length: 14 amino acids. V was shortened by 0 bases and J by 8 bases, with 13 bases between the two germline ends. CDR1 LNHNV and CDR2 YYDKDF come from the germline V gene (reference sequence). Here the CDR3 DNA reads TGTGCCACCAGCAGAGATGCGGGGGCGGTCGGCTACACCTTC. Translated: CATSRDAGAVGYTF.

The rearrangement joins TRBV4-3 to TRBJ2-3; possibly TRBD2 for D (6 bases). The germline V gene encodes CDR1 LGHNA and CDR2 YSLEER. The CDR3 loop spans 15 amino acids. Trimming took off 2 bases at V and 1 base at J, with 10 bases between the two ends. This chain's CDR3 is CASSQWEAGTDTQYF. CDR3 DNA: TGCGCCAGCAGCCAATGGGAGGCGGGCACAGATACGCAGTATTTT.

The chain combines TRBV11-3 with TRBJ2-5; D remains unclear. Germline V gene sequence: CDR1 SGHNT, CDR2 YENEEA. The CDR3 is 11 residues long. With 3 bases removed from V and 5 bases from J, the gap between germline ends came to 4 bases. The DNA of the CDR3 is TGTGCCAGCAGCTTCGGGGAGACCCAGTACTTC. This sequence encodes CASSFGETQYF. The full variable domain, in which reference TRBV11-3 and TRBJ2-5 provide the parts outside the CDR3, is EAGVVQSPRYKIIEKKQPVAFWCNPISGHNTLYWYLQNLGQGPELLIRYENEEAVDDSQLPKDRFSAERLKGVDSTLKIQPAELGDSAVYLCASSFGETQYFGPGTRLLVL.

This clone has more than one count but fewer than ten. V gene TRBV7-6 combines with J gene TRBJ2-7; 15 positions agree with TRBD2. The CDR3 loop spans 17 amino acids. The V gene's germline CDR1 is SGHVS and CDR2 FNYEAQ. V shed 6 bases, J shed 0 bases, and the junction held 6 bases outside the gene matches. Here the CDR3 reads CASSWGLAGGRSYEQYF. The CDR3 nucleotides read TGTGCCAGCAGTTGGGGACTAGCGGGGGGCCGCTCCTACGAGCAGTACTTC. The complete variable domain, with remaining parts taken from reference TRBV7-6 and TRBJ2-7, reads GAGVSQSPRYKVTKRGQDVALRCDPISGHVSLYWYRQALGQGPEFLTYFNYEAQQDKSGLPNDRFSAERPEGSISTLTIQRTEQRDSAMYRCASSWGLAGGRSYEQYFGPGTRLTVT.

CDR3 sequence: CASSPRTGVVGELFF. CDR3 nucleotides: TGTGCCAGCAGCCCAAGGACAGGGGTCGTCGGGGAGCTGTTTTTT. The rearrangement uses TRBV7-6 and TRBJ2-2; 9 bases line up with TRBD1. This CDR3 has 15 amino acids. V lost 5 bases to trimming and J lost 7 bases; unmatched junction nucleotides: 8. Germline V CDR1 and CDR2: SGHVS, FNYEAQ.

This sequence joins TRBV5-4 and TRBJ1-1; D is ambiguous. The CDR3 is 14 residues long. The germline gives CDR1 SGHNT, CDR2 YYREEE (reference sequence). Trimming took 0 bases from V and 1 from J, leaving 7 bases between them. CDR3 region: CASSLVQTNTEAFF. CDR3 coding DNA: TGTGCCAGCAGCTTGGTACAGACGAACACTGAAGCTTTCTTT.

The J gene is TRBJ1-1, the V gene TRBV11-2; a possible D gene is TRBD1 (6 bases). Germline values: CDR1 SGHAT, CDR2 FQNNGV. V was shortened by 4 bases and J by 4 bases, with 16 bases between the two germline ends. The CDR3 length is 15 residues. The DNA of the CDR3 is TGTGCCAGCAGCTCAGGACAGCCGGGGGGCACTGAAGCTTTCTTT. This codes for CASSSGQPGGTEAFF.

The rearrangement links TRBV25-1 to TRBJ2-3, with 11 bases aligning to TRBD2. The V gene's germline CDR1 is MGHDK and CDR2 SYGVNS. With 2 bases clipped from V and 4 bases from J, the junction kept 2 bases outside the gene matches. The CDR3 contains 15 residues. CDR3 DNA sequence: TGTGCCAGCAGTGAAAGACTAGCGGGGCCAGATACGCAGTATTTT. Residues: CASSERLAGPDTQYF.

The gene calls are TRBV4-3 and TRBJ2-1, with 8 bases that match TRBD2. Germline V CDR1 and CDR2: LGHNA, YSLEER. Trimming took 4 bases from V and 0 from J; bases not matched to a gene: 8. The CDR3 length is 17 residues. The CDR3 sequence: CASSPPAGTSSYNEQFF. CDR3 DNA sequence: TGCGCCAGCAGCCCCCCAGCCGGGACTAGCTCCTACAATGAGCAGTTCTTC.

V and J are TRBV2 and TRBJ2-1; 8 positions match TRBD2. CDR1 and CDR2 (germline): SNHLY, FYNNEI. V lost 10 bases to trimming and J lost 9 bases; unmatched junction nucleotides: 11. This CDR3 has 13 amino acids. CDR3 in amino acids: CATPGGPIGEQFF. For the CDR3, the DNA is TGTGCCACCCCGGGGGGGCCAATTGGTGAGCAGTTCTTC.

This chain connects TRBV28 to TRBJ1-5; D unclear. The length of the CDR3 is 15 residues. V lost 5 bases, J lost 9 bases, and 20 bases lay in between. The V gene's germline CDR1 is MDHEN and CDR2 SYDVKM. CDR3 nucleotides: TGTGCCAGCAGTCGTGTCCGGGAGGTAGATGGGCCCCAGCATTTT. It yields the protein CASSRVREVDGPQHF.